Following are 20 T cell receptor beta chains from one sample sequenced in a study of early T cells in non-severe SARS-CoV-2 infection. TCRdb called the 5' RACE reads again in MiXCR, with one record for every CDR3 protein. The data contain 30,000 to 35,000 distinct CDR3 sequences, over 6% of them seen just once; the ten biggest clones take up less than 15%. Sequencing was performed on whole blood, taken at baseline. Receptor source: an adult who was a healthcare worker with PCR-confirmed SARS-CoV-2 infection or an uninfected control (not recorded which).

In its sample, this clonotype was seen many times. V usage is TRBV29-1 and J usage is TRBJ2-5; 8 nucleotides align to TRBD1. This CDR3 is built from 13 residues. The trim removed 5 bases at V and 5 bases at J, leaving 7 bases unmatched. Germline V gene sequence: CDR1 SQVTM, CDR2 ANQGSEA. The CDR3 nucleotides read TGCAGCGTTCAGACAGGGGTTGGCGAGACCCAGTACTTC. It translates to CSVQTGVGETQYF.

This clonotype was seen at least ten times. This chain links TRBV6-6 with TRBJ2-7; possible D gene TRBD2, 6 bases. CDR1 is MNHNY and CDR2 is SVGAGI in the germline V gene (reference sequence). The CDR3 is 14 amino acids. Trimming left V 0 bases short and J 3 bases short, with 9 bases between. As DNA, the CDR3 is TGTGCCAGCAGTTACTCGGGGGGAAGCTACGAGCAGTACGTC. It specifies CASSYSGGSYEQYV.

This clonotype was observed a few times. The chain recombines TRBV11-2 with TRBJ2-3; 9 bases fit TRBD2. Per germline, CDR1 SGHAT and CDR2 FQNNGV. V lost 0 bases and J lost 0; bases outside the gene matches: 4. CDR3 size: 17 residues. CDR3 bases: TGTGCCAGCAGCTTAGATCGGACTAGCGCGAGCACAGATACGCAGTATTTT. Translation gives CASSLDRTSASTDTQYF.

There are many counts of this clonotype. The gene calls are TRBV4-2 and TRBJ1-5; the D is unclear. V was cut by 1 base and J by 2 bases, with 3 bases left in between. Germline values: CDR1 LGHNA, CDR2 YNFKEQ. The CDR3 is made up of 13 amino acids. CDR3 sequence reads: CASSQGGNQPQHF. As DNA, the CDR3 is TGTGCCAGCAGCCAAGGGGGCAATCAGCCCCAGCATTTT.

This clonotype was picked up many times. This rearrangement joins TRBV20-1 to TRBJ1-3; D uncertain. The CDR3 extends over 14 amino acids. The germline V gene encodes CDR1 DFQATT and CDR2 SNEGSKA (reference sequence). Trimming took 6 bases from V and 2 from J, leaving 14 bases between them. This CDR3 is CSASLDTTGNTIYF. The DNA of the CDR3 is TGCAGTGCCTCCTTAGACACGACTGGAAACACCATATATTTT.

The chain is built from TRBV5-6 and TRBJ2-7, with D unclear. Germline CDR1 SGHDT, CDR2 YYEEEE. The CDR3 covers 12 residues. V was clipped by 0 bases and J by 3 bases, with 4 bases between them. The CDR3 spells CASSLDNYEQYV. The CDR3 DNA follows: TGTGCCAGCAGCTTGGACAACTACGAGCAGTACGTC.

This clonotype was detected many times. The J gene is TRBJ2-3, the V gene TRBV6-4; 8 nucleotides align to TRBD2. Trimming cost V 5 bases and J 4 bases; bases outside gene matches: 2. This CDR3 contains 13 residues. The germline CDR1 and CDR2 sequences are MRHNA and SNTAGT. The CDR3 DNA reads TGTGCCAGCAGTCCCGGGAGGGCAGATACGCAGTATTTT. Translated: CASSPGRADTQYF.

The chain uses TRBV24-1 and TRBJ2-3, with D possibly matching TRBD1 (6 bases). Trimming took 3 bases from V and 4 from J, leaving 7 bases between them. The CDR3 consists of 13 residues. Germline V gene lookup returns CDR1 KGHDR and CDR2 SFDVKD. CDR3 in amino acids: CATSDGTPDTQYF. The CDR3 coding sequence is TGTGCCACCAGTGATGGGACACCAGATACGCAGTATTTT.

This clonotype was observed at least ten times. The chain is built from TRBV29-1 and TRBJ1-1, with a weak D call TRBD1 (5 bases). The CDR3 spans 13 residues. V shed 4 bases and J shed 0 bases, with 9 bases lying between them. Germline assignment: CDR1 SQVTM and CDR2 ANQGSEA. This CDR3 is CSVVPGVNTEAFF. The CDR3 bases are TGCAGCGTTGTACCGGGGGTGAACACTGAAGCTTTCTTT.

This clonotype was recorded at least ten times. The chain combines TRBV19 with TRBJ1-1; 8 positions match TRBD1. CDR1 and CDR2 (germline): LNHDA, SQIVND (reference sequence). The CDR3 runs to 15 residues. V was clipped by 3 bases and J by 3 bases; unmatched bases: 6. CDR3 bases: TGTGCCAGTAGTATCCTGGACAGGGCGGACACTGAAGCTTTCTTT. Translating it yields CASSILDRADTEAFF.

This clonotype was observed a few times. J is TRBJ1-1 and V is TRBV6-5; D unclear. Trimming took 6 bases from V and 3 from J, leaving 11 bases between them. Germline CDR1 is MNHEY and CDR2 is SVGAGI. The CDR3 length is 13 residues. The DNA of the CDR3 is TGTGCCAGCAGCCCCAGCCGATACACTGAAGCTTTCTTT. Residues: CASSPSRYTEAFF.

The gene calls are TRBV7-8 and TRBJ2-2; 8 nucleotides line up with TRBD2. The V gene end was trimmed by 4 bases and the J gene end by 1 base; junction bases not matched to a gene: 5. Germline V gene data show CDR1 as SGHVS and CDR2 as FQNEAQ. This CDR3 comprises 16 residues. CDR3 in DNA: TGTGCCAGCAGCTCCGGGAGCGGGGGGAACACCGGGGAGCTGTTTTTT. Translated, it gives CASSSGSGGNTGELFF.

In this sample, this clonotype turned up many times. The chain carries TRBV14 and TRBJ2-4; no clear D. The germline V and J ends were trimmed by 0 bases and 2 bases, with 14 bases remaining between them. The CDR3 has 17 residues. Germline V CDR1 and CDR2: SGHDN, FVKESK. The CDR3 DNA reads TGTGCCAGCAGCCAAGAGAGAGTCCCCATGACCAAAAACATTCAGTACTTC. Translating it yields CASSQERVPMTKNIQYF.

This clonotype has a count of ten or more. The V and J genes are TRBV7-8 and TRBJ2-1; 15 nucleotides align to TRBD2. Germline V gives CDR1 SGHVS, CDR2 FQNEAQ. This CDR3 is built from 17 residues. Unmatched junction bases numbered 8, after V lost 5 bases and J lost 6 bases. CDR3 region: CASSPRTSGRAVNEQFF. In nucleotides, the CDR3 is TGTGCCAGCAGCCCGCGGACTAGCGGGAGGGCCGTCAATGAGCAGTTCTTC.

At least ten counts were recorded for this clonotype. The J gene is TRBJ2-3, the V gene TRBV7-3, with D maybe TRBD2 (6 bases). V lost 2 bases to trimming and J lost 1 base, with 10 bases between them. The CDR3 covers 15 residues. The V gene's germline CDR1 is SGHTA and CDR2 FQGTGA. CDR3 sequence (DNA): TGTGCCAGCAGCTTAGCGGGACCGGGCACAGATACGCAGTATTTT. Its protein product is CASSLAGPGTDTQYF.

The chain uses TRBV7-9 and TRBJ2-1; D remains ambiguous. V shed 5 bases and J shed 12 bases, with 29 bases lying between them. Germline values: CDR1 SEHNR, CDR2 FQNEAQ (reference sequence). The CDR3 loop spans 17 amino acids. The DNA for the CDR3 is TGTGCCAGCAGCCTAACCGGGTTACGGACGGGTACAATGACGCAGTTCTTC. Translating it yields CASSLTGLRTGTMTQFF.

This clonotype turned up a few times. This chain joins TRBV7-2 and TRBJ2-5, with D perhaps TRBD2 (6 bases). The V end was cut by 0 bases, the J end by 9 bases, with 11 bases between. CDR3 length equals 13 residues. Looked up from germline, CDR1 is SGHTA and CDR2 is FQGNSA. CDR3 sequence reads: CASSLAGEVAQYF. The DNA for the CDR3 is TGTGCCAGCAGCTTAGCGGGGGAGGTCGCCCAGTACTTC.

This clonotype was found many times. The chain uses TRBV5-1 and TRBJ2-2; no firm D call. CDR3 length: 15 residues. V lost 6 bases and J 3 bases, leaving 15 bases between the germline ends. CDR1 is SGHRS and CDR2 is YFSETQ in the germline V gene. CDR3 loop: CASTSRTWDTGELFF. Written as DNA, the CDR3 is TGCGCCAGCACATCCCGGACCTGGGACACCGGGGAGCTGTTTTTT.

This clonotype has at least ten counts. This chain joins TRBV6-1 and TRBJ2-5, with 10 positions matching TRBD1. V lost 11 bases and J lost 6; bases outside the gene matches: 12. This CDR3 is built from 14 residues. Germline assignment: CDR1 MNHNS and CDR2 SASEGT. CDR3 loop: CALKLPGQGKTQYF. The CDR3 DNA is TGTGCCTTGAAACTTCCGGGACAGGGGAAGACCCAGTACTTC.

The table lists this clonotype with a few counts. V usage is TRBV27 and J usage is TRBJ1-4; 10 nucleotides match TRBD1. CDR3 length: 14 residues. V was pared by 6 bases and J by 5 bases, with 3 bases of the junction left unmatched. Germline V gene sequence: CDR1 MNHEY, CDR2 SMNVEV (reference sequence). Written as DNA, the CDR3 is TGTGCCAGCAGGCCGGGACAGGGGAATGAAAAACTGTTTTTT. Amino acids: CASRPGQGNEKLFF. Based on the CDR3 plus reference TRBV27 and TRBJ1-4, the full variable domain is EAQVTQNPRYLITVTGKKLTVTCSQNMNHEYMSWYRQDPGLGLRQIYYSMNVEVTDKGDVPEGYKVSRKEKRNFPLILESPSPNQTSLYFCASRPGQGNEKLFFGSGTQLSVL.